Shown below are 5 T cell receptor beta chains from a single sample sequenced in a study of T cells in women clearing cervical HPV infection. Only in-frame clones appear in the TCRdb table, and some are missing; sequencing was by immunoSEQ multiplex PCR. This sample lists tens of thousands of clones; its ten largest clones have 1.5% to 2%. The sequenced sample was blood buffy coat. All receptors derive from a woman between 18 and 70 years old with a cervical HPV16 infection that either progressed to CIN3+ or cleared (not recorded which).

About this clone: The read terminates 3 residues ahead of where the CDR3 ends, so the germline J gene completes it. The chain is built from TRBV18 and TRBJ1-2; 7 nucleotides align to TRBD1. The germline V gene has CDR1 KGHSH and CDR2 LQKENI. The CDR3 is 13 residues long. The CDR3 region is CASSQQGQDDYTF. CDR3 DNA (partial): TGTGCCAGCTCACAGCAAGGACAGGACGAC.

The CDR3 DNA, read in part, is TGTGCCAGTAGCGCCGAGGGGAAGCTCCGGCCC. Amino acid sequence: CASSAEGKLRP. The entire CDR3 reads CASSAEGKLRPQHF. This chain uses TRBV19 with TRBJ1-5; possibly TRBD1 for D (5 bases). The CDR3 end lies 3 residues beyond the end of the read and is filled in from the germline J gene. The germline V gene encodes CDR1 LNHDA and CDR2 SQIVND (reference sequence). Trimming pared 6 bases from V and 9 bases from J, leaving 18 bases between. CDR3 length: 14 residues. The variable domain in full, completed from reference TRBV19 and TRBJ1-5, reads DGGITQSPKYLFRKEGQNVTLSCEQNLNHDAMYWYRQDPGQGLRLIYYSQIVNDFQKGDIAEGYSVSREKKESFPLTVTSAQKNPTAFYLCASSAEGKLRPQHFGDGTRLSIL.

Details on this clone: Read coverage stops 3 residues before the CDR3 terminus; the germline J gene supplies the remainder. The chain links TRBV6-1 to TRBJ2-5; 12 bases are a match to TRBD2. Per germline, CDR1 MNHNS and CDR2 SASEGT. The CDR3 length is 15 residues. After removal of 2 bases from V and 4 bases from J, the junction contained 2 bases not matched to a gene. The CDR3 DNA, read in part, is TGTGCCAGCAGTGAACTAGCGGGAGGGCCAGAGACC. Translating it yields CASSELAGGPET. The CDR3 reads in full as CASSELAGGPETQYF.

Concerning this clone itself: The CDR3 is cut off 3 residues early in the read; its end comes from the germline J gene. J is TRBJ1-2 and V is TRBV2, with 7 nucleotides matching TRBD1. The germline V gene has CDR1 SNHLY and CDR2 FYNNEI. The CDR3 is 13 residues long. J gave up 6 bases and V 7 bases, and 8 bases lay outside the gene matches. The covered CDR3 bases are TGTGCCAGCAATAAGGACAGGAGGGATGGC. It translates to CASNKDRRDG. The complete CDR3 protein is CASNKDRRDGYTF.

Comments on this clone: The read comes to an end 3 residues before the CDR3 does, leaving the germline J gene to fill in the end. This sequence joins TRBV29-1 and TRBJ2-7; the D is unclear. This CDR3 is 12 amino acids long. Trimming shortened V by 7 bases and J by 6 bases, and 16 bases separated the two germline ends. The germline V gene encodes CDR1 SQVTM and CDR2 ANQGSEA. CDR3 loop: CSGGYSSVEQYF. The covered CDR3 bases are TGCAGCGGCGGCTACTCGTCGGTCGAG.